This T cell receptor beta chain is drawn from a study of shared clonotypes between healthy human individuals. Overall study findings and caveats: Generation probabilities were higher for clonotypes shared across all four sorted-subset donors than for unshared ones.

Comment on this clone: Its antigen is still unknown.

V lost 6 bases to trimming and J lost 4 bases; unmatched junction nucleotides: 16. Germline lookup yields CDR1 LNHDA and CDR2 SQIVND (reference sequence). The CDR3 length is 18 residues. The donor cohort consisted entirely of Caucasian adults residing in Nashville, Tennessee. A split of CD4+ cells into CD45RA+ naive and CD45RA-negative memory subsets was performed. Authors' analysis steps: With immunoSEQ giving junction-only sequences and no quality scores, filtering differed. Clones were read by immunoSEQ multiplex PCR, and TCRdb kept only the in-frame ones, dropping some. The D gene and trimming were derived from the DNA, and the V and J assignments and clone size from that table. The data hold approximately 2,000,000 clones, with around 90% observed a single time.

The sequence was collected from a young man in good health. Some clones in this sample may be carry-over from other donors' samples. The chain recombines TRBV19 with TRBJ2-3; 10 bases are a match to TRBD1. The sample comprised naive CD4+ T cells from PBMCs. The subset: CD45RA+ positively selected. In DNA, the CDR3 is TGTGCCAGTAGCCCACCTAAGACCGGGACAGGGGTATCAGATACGCAGTATTTT. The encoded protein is CASSPPKTGTGVSDTQYF.